This T cell receptor beta chain was captured by sequencing in a study of OX40 agonist ivuxolimab in advanced cancers. Per germline, CDR1 MGHRA and CDR2 YSYEKL. The CDR3 is made up of 13 amino acids. Trimming shortened V by 4 bases and J by 4 bases, and 7 bases separated the two germline ends. Libraries were prepared by immunoSEQ multiplex PCR; TCRdb keeps only in-frame clonotypes and omits some of them. This sample carries about 63,000 clones, roughly nine tenths of them seen once, and the ten largest clones take roughly 4%. The chain is built from TRBV4-1 and TRBJ2-2; D not resolved. The clonotype originates from an adult with an advanced solid tumor such as melanoma, head and neck, liver or kidney cancer. The sequenced sample was CD4+ or CD8+ T cells sorted from blood, obtained in a trial of the OX40 agonist ivuxolimab. CDR3 amino acids: CASSRTRTGELFF. The CDR3 DNA reads TGCGCCAGCAGCCGTACACGCACCGGGGAGCTGTTTTTT.